This passage covers 28 T cell receptor beta chains from one sample sequenced in a study of glioma-infiltrating T cells. The iRepertoire nested amplicon-rescue multiplex PCR amplified TCR alpha and beta CDR3s from RNA. TCRdb passed the multiplex PCR reads through MiXCR, listing each CDR3 protein once. The sample comprises under 200,000 distinct CDR3 sequences, about 47% of which are singletons, and around 5% rests with the top ten. Input material: glioma tissue, nonneoplastic brain tissue, or PBMCs (not recorded which). The receptors originated from a human donor with low-grade glioma or glioblastoma, undergoing nonglioma brain surgery, or in good health (not recorded which).

This clonotype was found many times. This rearrangement joins TRBV6-1 to TRBJ2-3; TRBD2 is a possible D gene (7 bases). The CDR3 has 14 amino acids. Germline CDR1 MNHNS, CDR2 SASEGT. Between the trimmed V and J ends, which lost 7 bases and 4 bases, there was a span of 15 bases. CDR3 bases: TGTGCCAGCACGTCGAGAGGGGGGGCAGATACGCAGTATTTT. Residues: CASTSRGGADTQYF.

The CDR3 region is CASSAALAGTETQYF. The CDR3 DNA is TGTGCCAGCAGCGCTGCATTAGCGGGGACAGAGACCCAGTACTTC. The chain couples TRBV5-4 to TRBJ2-5; 8 bases align to TRBD2. CDR1 is SGHNT, CDR2 YYREEE, per germline (reference sequence). CDR3 length: 15 residues. Losses at the gene ends were 4 bases for V and 4 bases for J; bases not matched to a gene: 9. The full variable domain, rest sourced from reference TRBV5-4 and TRBJ2-5, is ETGVTQSPTHLIKTRGQQVTLRCSSQSGHNTVSWYQQALGQGPQFIFQYYREEENGRGNFPPRFSGLQFPNYSSELNVNALELDDSALYLCASSAALAGTETQYFGPGTRLLVL.

A note on this clonotype: A much larger clonotype is one base distant, so this may be a read error. The rearrangement joins TRBV19 to TRBJ1-5; unclear D gene. The CDR3 extends over 15 amino acids. The V end was cut by 5 bases, the J end by 3 bases, with 14 bases between. From germline, CDR1 is LNHDA and CDR2 SQIVND (reference sequence). CDR3 protein: CASSSGKGYNQPQHF. CDR3 coding DNA: TGTGCCAGTAGTTCGGGAAAGGGATACAATCAGCCCCAGCATTTT.

Turning to this clonotype: This may be a read error, as it is one base from a much larger clone. The rearrangement joins TRBV6-6 to TRBJ2-5; 7 bases fit TRBD2. J gave up 5 bases and V 6 bases, and 6 bases lay outside the gene matches. Germline V gives CDR1 MNHNY, CDR2 SVGAGI (reference sequence). This CDR3 contains 13 residues. This chain's CDR3 is CASRTSWMETQYF. The CDR3 bases are TGTGCCAGCAGGACTAGCTGGATGGAGACCCAGTACTTC.

The chain has TRBV7-9 and TRBJ2-3, with D possibly being TRBD1 (6 bases). Germline V gives CDR1 SEHNR, CDR2 FQNEAQ (reference sequence). V was shortened by 6 bases and J by 4 bases, with 23 bases between the two germline ends. This CDR3 comprises 17 residues. CDR3 residues: CASSSTTGAPGADTQYF. Written as DNA, the CDR3 is TGTGCCAGCAGTTCGACCACCGGCGCCCCAGGGGCAGATACGCAGTATTTT.

This chain joins TRBV3-1 and TRBJ2-3; 12 bases match TRBD2. CDR3 size: 14 residues. Germline loops: CDR1 LGHDT, CDR2 YNNKEL (reference sequence). Unmatched junction bases numbered 3, after V lost 4 bases and J lost 7 bases. The CDR3 sequence is CASSRGLAGYTQYF. CDR3 DNA sequence: TGTGCCAGCAGCCGCGGACTAGCGGGATATACGCAGTATTTT.

This clonotype occurred many times. The genes are TRBV20-1 and TRBJ2-3; D not certain. The CDR3 spans 14 residues. The ends were cut back, 5 bases at V and 3 bases at J, with 15 bases in the middle. CDR1 and CDR2 from the germline V gene are DFQATT and SNEGSKA (reference sequence). In DNA form, the CDR3 reads TGCAGTGCTCCCGGACCTACGAGTACAGATACGCAGTATTTT. It encodes CSAPGPTSTDTQYF.

On this clonotype: Its ends do not fully match the called genes, so a read error is possible. The chain uses TRBV6-1 and TRBJ1-5; D gene ambiguous. Germline V gene sequence: CDR1 MNHNS, CDR2 SASEGT. The length of the CDR3 is 14 residues. The CDR3 DNA sequence: TGTGCCAGCAGTGAATTGGGTCGAGGTCAGCTCCAGCACTTT. Its translation is CASSELGRGQLQHF.

This clonotype has more than one count but fewer than ten. The J gene is TRBJ2-7, the V gene TRBV10-3, with 11 bases fitting TRBD2. Germline lookup yields CDR1 ENHRY and CDR2 SYGVKD. V lost 5 bases and J lost 4; bases outside the gene matches: 4. The CDR3 is made up of 14 amino acids. The CDR3, as DNA: TGTGCCATCAGTCTAGCGGGAGGAGGATACGAGCAGTACTTC. The encoded protein is CAISLAGGGYEQYF.

This chain uses TRBV5-1 with TRBJ1-1; 8 bases fit TRBD1. From germline, CDR1 is SGHRS and CDR2 YFSETQ. Losses at the gene ends were 0 bases for V and 1 base for J; bases not matched to a gene: 2. CDR3 length: 15 amino acids. The CDR3 loop is CASSLGQGRNTEAFF. For the CDR3, the DNA is TGCGCCAGCAGCTTGGGACAGGGGCGGAACACTGAAGCTTTCTTT.

The chain is built from TRBV29-1 and TRBJ1-1; D is possibly TRBD1 (6 bases). The germline V gene encodes CDR1 SQVTM and CDR2 ANQGSEA. This CDR3 is built from 14 residues. The V end was cut by 3 bases, the J end by 2 bases, with 13 bases between. The CDR3 nucleotides read TGCAGCGTTGACAGGAGGGGGATTAACACTGAAGCTTTCTTT. It encodes CSVDRRGINTEAFF.

Many counts were recorded for this clonotype. V usage is TRBV4-2 and J usage is TRBJ2-3; D unclear. The CDR3 covers 14 residues. The V end lost 5 bases, the J end lost 0 bases, and 9 bases lay between the germline ends. Germline V gene lookup returns CDR1 LGHNA and CDR2 YNFKEQ. The chain's CDR3 is CASSESGSTDTQYF. CDR3 bases: TGTGCCAGCAGCGAAAGTGGGAGCACAGATACGCAGTATTTT.

This clonotype was counted only a few times. A much larger clone lies one base from this, so it may be a read error. The rearrangement links TRBV20-1 to TRBJ2-7; D remains unclear. V was clipped by 3 bases and J by 5 bases, with 8 bases between them. Per germline, CDR1 DFQATT and CDR2 SNEGSKA (reference sequence). The CDR3 totals 11 residues. The CDR3 loop is CSARPVHEQYF. CDR3 nucleotides: TGCAGTGCTAGGCCGGTCCACGAGCAGTACTTC.

This clonotype occurred many times. The chain is built from TRBV10-3 and TRBJ2-2, with TRBD2 matching 11 bases. V shed 5 bases and J 6 bases; nucleotides not matched to a gene: 2. There are 14 residues in the CDR3. Germline values: CDR1 ENHRY, CDR2 SYGVKD. Here the CDR3 reads CAISSSGRSGELFF. The CDR3 nucleotides are TGTGCCATCAGTTCTAGCGGGAGGTCCGGGGAGCTGTTTTTT.

About this clonotype: The conserved phenylalanine or tryptophan is not found at the CDR3 terminus, so this likely reflects a read error. V is TRBV3-1 and J is TRBJ2-6; unclear D gene. Germline V CDR1 and CDR2: LGHDT, YNNKEL (reference sequence). The CDR3 is 16 residues long. Deletions cut 1 base from V and 0 bases from J, with 7 bases between. The CDR3 region has the DNA TGTGCCAGCAGCCAAGGAAGTTTCTCTGGGGCCAACGTCCTGACTCTC. Translation: CASSQGSFSGANVLTL.

As for this clonotype: A read error is possible here, since a much larger clone lies one base away. The J gene is TRBJ2-5, the V gene TRBV7-2, with D tentatively TRBD1 or TRBD2 (6 bases each). The CDR3 consists of 15 residues. Germline CDR1 is SGHTA and CDR2 is FQGNSA. CDR3 residues: CASRLGGREEETQYF. The CDR3 DNA reads as TGTGCCAGCAGATTAGGGGGGAGAGAAGAAGAGACCCAGTACTTC. Supplemented by reference TRBV7-2 and TRBJ2-5, the full variable domain reads GAGVSQSPSNKVTEKGKDVELRCDPISGHTALYWYRQSLGQGLEFLIYFQGNSAPDKSGLPSDRFSAERTGGSVSTLTIQRTQQEDSAVYLCASRLGGREEETQYFGPGTRLLVL.

This clonotype was seen ten or more times. The chain has TRBV6-1 and TRBJ2-1; no definite D call. This CDR3 spans 14 amino acids. V gave up 5 bases and J gave up 4 bases, with 12 bases separating them. CDR1 MNHNS and CDR2 SASEGT come from the germline V gene. For the CDR3, the DNA is TGTGCCAGCAGTAAGACAACAGTGTACAATGAGCAGTTCTTC. Protein product: CASSKTTVYNEQFF.

This clonotype was detected once. With a much larger clone just one base away, this may be a read error. This chain uses TRBV28 with TRBJ2-1; D perhaps matches TRBD2 (5 bases). This CDR3 region has 14 residues. Deletions cut 5 bases from V and 5 bases from J, with 13 bases between. CDR1 is MDHEN, CDR2 SYDVKM, per germline. The CDR3 DNA reads TGTGCCAGCAGTGGCCTGGAGGTCGACAATGAGCAGTTCTTC. This translates into CASSGLEVDNEQFF. The entire variable domain, with the rest obtained from reference TRBV28 and TRBJ2-1, is as follows: DVKVTQSSRYLVKRTGEKVFLECVQDMDHENMFWYRQDPGLGLRLIYFSYDVKMKEKGDIPEGYSVSREKKERFSLILESASTNQTSMYLCASSGLEVDNEQFFGPGTRLTVL.

On this clonotype: This may come from a read error, since a much larger clone is one base off. The chain is built from TRBV7-6 and TRBJ2-1; 8 nucleotides align to TRBD1. The CDR3 has 14 residues. Trimming took 5 bases from V and 6 from J; bases not matched to a gene: 6. Germline CDR1 is SGHVS and CDR2 is FNYEAQ. The chain's CDR3 is CASSEGQDSNEQFF. DNA of the CDR3: TGTGCCAGCAGCGAGGGACAGGATAGCAATGAGCAGTTCTTC.

CDR3 protein: CASSLTTGYNEQFF. In nucleotides, the CDR3 is TGTGCCAGCAGTTTGACCACCGGATACAATGAGCAGTTCTTC. This chain joins TRBV12-3 or TRBV12-4 and TRBJ2-1; D gene uncertain. The CDR3 runs to 14 residues. Trimming stripped 3 bases from V and 4 bases from J, with 10 bases between.

The J gene is TRBJ2-5, the V gene TRBV20-1; 7 bases align to TRBD2. Trimming cost V 0 bases and J 5 bases; bases outside gene matches: 18. The CDR3 extends over 18 amino acids. Germline lookup yields CDR1 DFQATT and CDR2 SNEGSKA (reference sequence). The CDR3 DNA reads TGCAGTGCTAGAGATCGCCCCTACCCCAGACTAGCCGGCGAGACCCAGTACTTC. This encodes CSARDRPYPRLAGETQYF.

CDR3 sequence (DNA): TGCAGCGCCAGGGAGGGGAATGAGCAGTTCTTC. This gives the protein CSAREGNEQFF. This chain joins TRBV29-1 and TRBJ2-1; 7 bases are shared with TRBD2. CDR1 and CDR2 (germline): SQVTM, ANQGSEA. The CDR3 sequence is 11 residues long. V gave up 7 bases and J gave up 7 bases; unmatched junction bases: 4.

This clonotype was detected once. The chain combines TRBV29-1 with TRBJ2-3; D is unresolved. The CDR3 runs 13 residues. V was trimmed by 1 base and J by 4 bases, leaving 9 bases between them. The germline V gene has CDR1 SQVTM and CDR2 ANQGSEA. CDR3 bases: TGCAGCGTTGAAGGGAAAGTTCCAGATACGCAGTATTTT. Its protein product is CSVEGKVPDTQYF.

This clonotype was seen a few times. The chain carries TRBV24-1 and TRBJ2-3, with a possible D match to TRBD2 (5 bases). V lost 4 bases and J lost 5, with 12 bases in between. The CDR3 has 14 amino acids. The germline gives CDR1 KGHDR, CDR2 SFDVKD. The CDR3: CATSDPITRDTQYF. CDR3 in DNA: TGTGCCACCAGTGACCCCATCACTAGAGATACGCAGTATTTT.

This chain connects TRBV28 to TRBJ2-1; no firm D call. V lost 7 bases to trimming and J lost 12 bases, with 13 bases between them. This CDR3 is 11 amino acids long. CDR1 is MDHEN, CDR2 SYDVKM, per germline. The CDR3 nucleotides are TGTGCCAGCAATAACCAGTATGGGCAGTTCTTC. It codes for CASNNQYGQFF.

As to this clonotype: A read error is possible here, since a much larger clone lies one base away. CDR3 sequence reads: CSAREGVGPLYEQYF. The DNA of the CDR3 is TGCAGTGCTAGAGAAGGGGTGGGACCGTTATACGAGCAGTACTTC. The chain joins TRBV20-1 to TRBJ2-7; the D call may be TRBD1 or TRBD2 (5 bases each). The CDR3 is 15 residues long. CDR1 is DFQATT and CDR2 is SNEGSKA in the germline V gene (reference sequence). The ends were cut back, 0 bases at V and 4 bases at J, with 16 bases in the middle.

Here the CDR3 reads CASRQMIAGGHEQFF. The CDR3 DNA sequence: TGTGCCAGCAGGCAGATGATAGCGGGAGGCCATGAGCAGTTCTTC. The chain combines TRBV2 with TRBJ2-1; 10 bases line up with TRBD2. Germline-derived CDR1 and CDR2 are SNHLY and FYNNEI. V dropped 6 bases and J dropped 8; count of bases not matched to a gene: 10. The CDR3 consists of 15 residues.

Comment on this clonotype: A much more abundant neighbour one base away suggests this may be a read error. The chain joins TRBV7-6 to TRBJ1-5; D might be TRBD1 (5 bases). The CDR3 is 15 amino acids. Germline V CDR1 and CDR2: SGHVS, FNYEAQ. CDR3 amino acids: CASSLGGASNKPQHF. The CDR3 DNA follows: TGTGCCAGCAGCTTAGGAGGGGCCAGCAATAAGCCCCAGCATTTT.